Listed here are 24 T cell receptor beta chains from one sample, sequenced in a study of tumor-infiltrating lymphocytes in oesophageal squamous cell carcinoma. MiXCR, applied by TCRdb to the PCR reads, yields one record per CDR3 protein. Of almost 20,000 distinct CDR3 sequences detected, approximately 39% appear once; the ten largest clones hold roughly 38%. Sequences were obtained from esophageal tumor tissue. The receptor source for this set is a male donor with esophageal squamous cell carcinoma.

The CDR3: CASSLVAGTSYEQYF. The CDR3, as DNA: TGTGCCAGCAGCTTAGTAGCGGGCACCTCCTACGAGCAGTACTTC. V and J are TRBV7-8 and TRBJ2-4; 7 bases fit TRBD2. The DNA end lines up better with TRBJ2-7; the J call may be wrong. There are 15 residues in the CDR3. The germline gives CDR1 SGHVS, CDR2 FQNEAQ.

This clonotype is labeled large. The rearrangement joins TRBV28 to TRBJ2-1, with D possibly matching TRBD1 (5 bases). This CDR3 comprises 15 residues. Germline lookup yields CDR1 MDHEN and CDR2 SYDVKM. Trimming cost V 6 bases and J 9 bases, with 21 bases left between them. The CDR3 here is CASRGRSAGEREQFF. CDR3 nucleotide sequence: TGTGCCAGCAGGGGGCGCTCGGCTGGTGAACGTGAGCAGTTCTTC.

The sample holds a few counts of this clonotype. This rearrangement joins TRBV6-6 to TRBJ2-1, with 13 bases aligning to TRBD2. Germline assignment: CDR1 MNHNY and CDR2 SVGAGI (reference sequence). After removal of 0 bases from V and 4 bases from J, the junction contained 3 bases not matched to a gene. CDR3 length: 17 residues. CDR3 region: CASSYSGLAGVYNEQFF. Written as DNA, the CDR3 is TGTGCCAGCAGTTACTCCGGACTAGCGGGAGTGTACAATGAGCAGTTCTTC.

In this sample, this clonotype turned up many times. The CDR3 DNA is TGTGCCAGCAGTTACGGGGGAACTGAAAATGAAAAACTGTTTTTT. This translates into CASSYGGTENEKLFF. The V call is TRBV6-5, the J call TRBJ1-4; D perhaps matches TRBD1 (5 bases). The germline gives CDR1 MNHEY, CDR2 SVGAGI. Trimming cost V 2 bases and J 5 bases, with 12 bases left between them. The CDR3 has 15 residues.

For this clonotype: With a much larger clone just one base away, this may be a read error. The chain couples TRBV10-2 to TRBJ2-6, with 9 nucleotides matching TRBD1. The end of the DNA aligns better with TRBJ2-7, so the J call may be wrong. CDR1 WSHSY and CDR2 SAAADI come from the germline V gene. This CDR3 spans 15 amino acids. The CDR3 here is CAISLGQGYSYEQYF. The CDR3 bases are TGCGCCATCAGCCTCGGACAGGGGTACTCCTACGAGCAGTACTTC.

In its sample, this clonotype was seen once. V usage is TRBV28 and J usage is TRBJ2-1, with a possible D match to TRBD2 (7 bases). The J call could be wrong; TRBJ2-7 is a better fit for the DNA end. The CDR3 is 15 amino acids. Germline V gene sequence: CDR1 MDHEN, CDR2 SYDVKM. CDR3: CASSSGRGFGCEQYF. CDR3 DNA: TGTGCCAGCAGTTCTGGGAGGGGGTTTGGATGCGAGCAGTACTTC.

This clonotype is judged medium-sized (0.01 to 0.1%). The J gene is TRBJ2-4, the V gene TRBV28; 12 nucleotides align to TRBD2. Germline V lookup: CDR1 MDHEN, CDR2 SYDVKM. The CDR3 runs 17 residues. V was pared by 3 bases and J by 1 base, with 4 bases of the junction left unmatched. The chain's CDR3 is CASSFPSGGAAKNIQYF. The CDR3 DNA is TGTGCCAGCAGTTTCCCTAGCGGGGGGGCCGCCAAAAACATTCAGTACTTC.

This clonotype was found a few times. The chain is built from TRBV6-2 or TRBV6-3 and TRBJ2-3, with D tentatively TRBD1 or TRBD2 (5 bases each). With 6 bases removed from V and 2 bases from J, the gap between germline ends came to 9 bases. Germline CDR1 is MNHEY and CDR2 is SVGEGT. The CDR3 runs 13 residues. The CDR3 DNA reads TGTGCCAGCAGGAGGGACCCCACAGATACGCAGTATTTT. Protein product: CASRRDPTDTQYF.

In this sample, this clonotype is medium-sized. J is TRBJ1-4 and V is TRBV7-2, with 9 bases fitting TRBD1. CDR3 length equals 13 residues. The trim removed 5 bases at V and 8 bases at J, leaving 3 bases unmatched. Germline-derived CDR1 and CDR2 are SGHTA and FQGNSA. CDR3 in DNA: TGTGCCAGCAGCAAGACAGGGGGGGAAAAACTGTTTTTT. This translates into CASSKTGGEKLFF.

The chain employs TRBV7-4 and TRBJ2-5; D gene ambiguous. The tail of the sequence fits TRBJ2-7 better, so the J call may be wrong. The germline V gene has CDR1 SGHVT and CDR2 SQSDAQ. The CDR3 covers 14 residues. CDR3 residues: CASSYSELSYEQYF. The DNA for the CDR3 is TGTGCCAGCAGCTACTCCGAGTTATCCTACGAGCAGTACTTC.

Here the CDR3 DNA reads TGTGCCAGCAGCTTACGACAGGTGGCCGGGGAGCTGTTTTTT. Protein sequence: CASSLRQVAGELFF. The chain couples TRBV11-3 to TRBJ2-2, with D possibly matching TRBD1 (6 bases). Trimming cost V 2 bases and J 6 bases, with 10 bases left between them. Germline V gives CDR1 SGHNT, CDR2 YENEEA. The CDR3 is 14 amino acids.

V gene TRBV5-6 combines with J gene TRBJ2-5, with D possibly being TRBD1 or TRBD2 (6 bases each). The CDR3 contains 12 residues. V gave up 4 bases and J gave up 7 bases, with 11 bases separating them. CDR1 is SGHDT, CDR2 YYEEEE, per germline. CDR3 bases: TGTGCCAGCAGCATCGGGGGCCCGACCCAGTACTTC. It translates to CASSIGGPTQYF.

This CDR3 is CASSFFAGSTDTQYF. The CDR3 nucleotides are TGTGCCAGCAGCTTTTTTGCGGGAAGCACAGATACGCAGTATTTT. The rearrangement links TRBV7-6 to TRBJ2-3; tentatively, D is TRBD2 (6 bases). Deletions cut 3 bases from V and 0 bases from J, with 10 bases between. Germline CDR1 reads SGHVS; CDR2 reads FNYEAQ. This CDR3 region has 15 residues.

In this sample, this clonotype turned up many times. This rearrangement joins TRBV7-9 to TRBJ2-7; 12 bases align to TRBD1. CDR3 size: 13 residues. In germline, CDR1 is SEHNR, CDR2 FQNEAQ (reference sequence). Trimming took 6 bases from V and 5 from J; bases not matched to a gene: 2. The CDR3 sequence: CASSRDRGHEQYF. The CDR3 bases are TGTGCCAGCAGTCGGGACAGGGGGCACGAGCAGTACTTC.

This clonotype was detected ten times or more. Given a much more abundant clone one base away, this may be a read error. The chain employs TRBV7-9 and TRBJ2-7; D is possibly TRBD1 (5 bases). CDR1 is SEHNR and CDR2 is FQNEAQ in the germline V gene (reference sequence). This CDR3 comprises 13 residues. V was clipped by 8 bases and J by 7 bases, with 18 bases between them. CDR3 protein: CASDRPTYNEQYF. The CDR3 bases are TGTGCCAGCGACAGACCTACCTACAATGAGCAGTACTTC.

This clonotype has more than one count but fewer than ten. The rearrangement links TRBV15 to TRBJ2-5, with 9 positions matching TRBD2. Looked up from germline, CDR1 is LNHNV and CDR2 is YYDKDF (reference sequence). With 0 bases clipped from V and 3 bases from J, the junction kept 8 bases outside the gene matches. This CDR3 has 17 amino acids. CDR3 coding DNA: TGTGCCACCAGCAGAGATAGGCTAGCGGGGACAAAAGAGACCCAGTACTTC. Amino acid sequence: CATSRDRLAGTKETQYF.

This clonotype was seen many times. The missing conserved phenylalanine or tryptophan at the end of this CDR3 makes a read error likely. It is unclear where the CDR3 begins or ends on the DNA, so no DNA is shown, and the CDR3 is as TCRdb lists it. The chain couples TRBV7-9 to TRBJ1-1; TRBD1 is taken as the D call from the table, unchecked against the DNA. The germline V gene encodes CDR1 SEHNR and CDR2 FQNEAQ (reference sequence). The CDR3 adds up to 18 amino acids, both ends counted. The CDR3 region is CASSLIWARDVRPSTSGQ.

The chain combines TRBV6-1 with TRBJ2-3, with a weak D call TRBD1 (6 bases). Germline loops: CDR1 MNHNS, CDR2 SASEGT. Trimming stripped 1 base from V and 11 bases from J, with 22 bases between. This CDR3 contains 16 residues. The CDR3 DNA reads TGTGCCAGCAGTGAAGAGGGTTGGACAGCACCCTACGAGCAGTATTTT. Amino acid sequence: CASSEEGWTAPYEQYF.

This clonotype came up many times. This may be a read error: a much more frequent sequence differs by one nucleotide. The rearrangement uses TRBV10-3 and TRBJ2-7, with TRBD2 matching 9 bases. Germline CDR1 ENHRY, CDR2 SYGVKD. CDR3 size: 13 residues. Trimming removed 11 bases from V and 7 bases from J; junction bases left unmatched: 12. The CDR3 nucleotides read TGTGCCCAGGCTAGCGGGGAAGGGAATGAGCAGTACTTC. It specifies CAQASGEGNEQYF.

The rearrangement uses TRBV6-2 or TRBV6-3 and TRBJ2-5; D is uncertain. The tail of the sequence fits TRBJ2-1 better, so the J call may be wrong. Germline V gene sequence: CDR1 MNHEY, CDR2 SVGEGT. The CDR3 is made up of 14 amino acids. The CDR3 DNA sequence: TGTGCCAGCATACCCAATCCCACCTACAATGAGCAGTTCTTC. It codes for CASIPNPTYNEQFF.

In nucleotides, the CDR3 is TGTGCCATCAGTGACCCTAGCGGGAGGGCGGACAATGAGCAGTTCTTC. The encoded protein is CAISDPSGRADNEQFF. This chain connects TRBV10-3 to TRBJ2-1; 12 nucleotides align to TRBD2. The CDR3 is made up of 16 amino acids. V gave up 3 bases and J gave up 5 bases; unmatched junction bases: 5. Germline CDR1 ENHRY, CDR2 SYGVKD.

The chain employs TRBV7-2 and TRBJ2-1; the D gene is possibly TRBD2 (7 bases). This CDR3 is 16 amino acids long. Germline lookup yields CDR1 SGHTA and CDR2 FQGNSA. Deletions cut 6 bases from V and 0 bases from J, with 15 bases between. This CDR3 reads CASREGGVVSYNEQFF. CDR3 DNA sequence: TGTGCCAGCAGGGAGGGGGGGGTTGTCTCCTACAATGAGCAGTTCTTC.

This clonotype is medium-sized in the sample. J is TRBJ1-1 and V is TRBV7-3, with D tentatively TRBD1 (6 bases). Germline V lookup: CDR1 SGHTA, CDR2 FQGTGA. The V end was cut by 2 bases, the J end by 4 bases, with 8 bases between. The CDR3 has 13 amino acids. CDR3 coding DNA: TGTGCCAGCAGCTTAGACAGGCTCACTGAAGCTTTCTTT. It codes for CASSLDRLTEAFF.

In its sample, this clonotype was seen a few times. The genes are TRBV7-4 and TRBJ2-1; 7 nucleotides match TRBD1. This CDR3 has 15 amino acids. Germline loops: CDR1 SGHVT, CDR2 SQSDAQ. Losses at the gene ends were 5 bases for V and 0 bases for J; bases not matched to a gene: 4. CDR3 in DNA: TGTGCCAGCAGCATGACAGGGAGCTCCTACAATGAGCAGTTCTTC. As protein: CASSMTGSSYNEQFF.